Listed here are 14 T cell receptor beta chains from one sample, sequenced in a study of cytomegalovirus exposure and HLA in healthy donors. Amplification used 60 Vbeta primers and 13 Jbeta primers. Libraries were prepared by immunoSEQ multiplex PCR; TCRdb keeps only in-frame clonotypes and omits some of them. Here the sample spans some 150,000 clones, approximately 79% being singletons. The sequencing sample was made of PBMCs. The receptors stem from a male donor in good health and CMV-seronegative.

The chain has TRBV7-5 and TRBJ2-1; TRBD2 was called by the table and not checked on the DNA. TRBV7-5 is a pseudogene segment. The CDR3 totals 16 residues. The CDR3 nucleotides are TGTGCCAGAAGCTCCTATCGGGGGGGCCCCTACAATGAGCAGTTCTTC. It yields the protein CARSSYRGGPYNEQFF.

The chain uses TRBV11-3 and TRBJ2-1; the match to TRBD2 covers 10 bases. The junction had 1 base not matched to a gene; V was cut back by 1 base and J by 4 bases. The CDR3 is made up of 15 amino acids. In germline, CDR1 is SGHNT, CDR2 YENEEA. CDR3 in DNA: TGTGCCAGCAGCTTAGTAGCGGGGGGATACAATGAGCAGTTCTTC. Its translation: CASSLVAGGYNEQFF.

V is TRBV19 and J is TRBJ1-1; 7 positions match TRBD1. The V gene's germline CDR1 is LNHDA and CDR2 SQIVND (reference sequence). Losses at the gene ends were 3 bases for V and 2 bases for J; bases not matched to a gene: 9. The CDR3 has 16 residues. The CDR3 loop reads CASSMGQRITNTEAFF. The CDR3 DNA is TGTGCCAGTAGTATGGGACAGCGGATCACAAACACTGAAGCTTTCTTT.

This clone was counted between two and nine times. The rearrangement uses TRBV9 and TRBJ2-1; maybe TRBD2 (5 bases). V was cut by 4 bases and J by 7 bases, with 12 bases left in between. Per germline, CDR1 SGDLS and CDR2 YYNGEE. The CDR3 loop spans 13 amino acids. CDR3 residues: CASSRRGWNEQFF. The CDR3 DNA is TGTGCCAGCAGCCGCCGGGGTTGGAATGAGCAGTTCTTC.

The DNA for the CDR3 is TGTGCCAGCAGCTTGACGGGAGGAACTGGCGAGCAGTTCTTC. This sequence encodes CASSLTGGTGEQFF. The chain has TRBV5-6 and TRBJ2-1; 7 nucleotides agree with TRBD2. The CDR3 covers 14 residues. CDR1 and CDR2 from the germline V gene are SGHDT and YYEEEE. V gave up 1 base and J gave up 10 bases; unmatched junction bases: 8.

The CDR3: CASTGIGGDTGELFF. As DNA, the CDR3 is TGTGCCAGCACTGGGATAGGGGGTGACACCGGGGAGCTGTTTTTT. The chain joins TRBV2 to TRBJ2-2, with D perhaps TRBD1 (6 bases). Germline V gives CDR1 SNHLY, CDR2 FYNNEI. V was shortened by 7 bases and J by 3 bases, with 15 bases between the two germline ends. CDR3 length: 15 residues.

The chain joins TRBV6-1 to TRBJ1-1; 8 nucleotides align to TRBD1. Trimming cost V 3 bases and J 0 bases; bases outside gene matches: 15. The CDR3 is made up of 19 amino acids. Germline V CDR1 and CDR2: MNHNS, SASEGT. CDR3 sequence (DNA): TGTGCCAGCAGTGACCCTCGGACAGGGAGAGTAATCATGAACACTGAAGCTTTCTTT. Residues: CASSDPRTGRVIMNTEAFF.

The chain uses TRBV2 and TRBJ2-1; no definite D call. The CDR3 runs 13 residues. With 7 bases removed from V and 2 bases from J, the gap between germline ends came to 9 bases. Per germline, CDR1 SNHLY and CDR2 FYNNEI. CDR3 region: CASTYFPYNEQFF. CDR3 nucleotide sequence: TGTGCCAGCACGTATTTCCCCTACAATGAGCAGTTCTTC.

The V call is TRBV29-1, the J call TRBJ2-5, with TRBD1 matching 7 bases. CDR1 SQVTM and CDR2 ANQGSEA come from the germline V gene. The CDR3 extends over 12 amino acids. The V and J ends lost 6 bases and 2 bases, in that order; junction bases with no gene match: 3. CDR3 bases: TGCAGCGTCATACAGGGGCAAGAGACCCAGTACTTC. This gives the protein CSVIQGQETQYF.

The J gene is TRBJ2-2, the V gene TRBV4-3; D call uncertain. Trimming shortened V by 0 bases and J by 8 bases, and 7 bases separated the two germline ends. CDR3 length: 13 amino acids. Per the germline V gene, CDR1 is LGHNA and CDR2 is YSLEER. The CDR3: CASSQDFKGELFF. Here the CDR3 DNA reads TGCGCCAGCAGCCAAGATTTTAAAGGGGAGCTGTTTTTT.

The V gene is TRBV29-1, the J gene TRBJ2-7; the D gene is possibly TRBD1 (6 bases). V gave up 6 bases and J gave up 2 bases, with 8 bases separating them. CDR1 is SQVTM and CDR2 is ANQGSEA in the germline V gene. This CDR3 is 11 amino acids long. CDR3 protein: CSVGHTYEQYF. The CDR3 DNA follows: TGCAGCGTGGGACATACCTACGAGCAGTACTTC.

CDR3 bases: TGTGCCACCGCCACCGGAGGGAACACTGAAGCTTTCTTT. Protein sequence: CATATGGNTEAFF. The chain is built from TRBV9 and TRBJ1-1; no firm D call. CDR3 length: 13 amino acids. Between the trimmed V and J ends, which lost 9 bases and 1 base, there was a span of 13 bases. Germline CDR1 reads SGDLS; CDR2 reads YYNGEE.

J is TRBJ1-1 and V is TRBV7-2; TRBD1 matches 9 bases. Looked up from germline, CDR1 is SGHTA and CDR2 is FQGNSA. This CDR3 is 19 amino acids long. Trimming at V came to 0 bases and at J to 3 bases, leaving 14 bases not matched to a gene. DNA of the CDR3: TGTGCCAGCAGCTTAGCCCCCGGAGGGACAGGGAGGAGAGACACTGAAGCTTTCTTT. The encoded protein is CASSLAPGGTGRRDTEAFF.

The chain links TRBV5-6 to TRBJ1-1; 10 bases align to TRBD1. The CDR3 totals 16 residues. Per the germline V gene, CDR1 is SGHDT and CDR2 is YYEEEE. The trim removed 3 bases at V and 3 bases at J, leaving 8 bases unmatched. The CDR3 DNA follows: TGTGCCAGCAGCTCTTTGGGACAGGGGTCCTACACTGAAGCTTTCTTT. Its protein is CASSSLGQGSYTEAFF.